This T cell receptor beta chain was documented in a study of CD4 T cells in relation to SARS-CoV-2 and coronaviruses. Study overall: TCR beta CDR3s were sequenced after roughly 10-day antigen culture of PBMCs.

As concerns this clone: As yet, its antigen is unknown.

Method: immunoSEQ multiplex PCR; TCRdb's copy keeps in-frame clones and lacks some. The table shows 25,000 to 30,000 clones, with 76% occurring only once. Study-level results: Crossreactivity was assessed only for spike protein, not other viral proteins.

V was shortened by 3 bases and J by 4 bases, with 20 bases between the two germline ends. This CDR3 spans 16 amino acids. Germline CDR1 is SGHKS and CDR2 is YYEKEE (reference sequence). Before the COVID-19 pandemic, during about 2011-2019, CD4+ T cells were taken from unexposed donors. After about 10 days of culture, CD4+ T cells were isolated. Unexposed-donor CD4+ T cells were probed with SARS-CoV-2 S/N and four cold-coronavirus spikes, cells permitting. PBMCs were plated at a few million per well in IL-2-containing medium. This sequence was found in a human donor in good health. The V gene is TRBV5-5, the J gene TRBJ2-7; D might be TRBD1 or TRBD2, each matching 6 bases. The sample consisted of CD4+ T cells from PBMCs, cultured in vitro. CDR3 loop: CASSSPGALAGYEQYF. Here the CDR3 DNA reads TGTGCCAGCAGCTCCCCGGGGGCATTGGCTGGGTACGAGCAGTACTTC.